This TCR beta chain stems from a study of blood T cell repertoires in COVID-19. For the study at large: Both acute and convalescent COVID-19 samples were obtained from the United States, Italy and Spain.

Seattle researchers signed up patients amid active infection and tracked them longitudinally. Germline V gene sequence: CDR1 SGHVS, CDR2 FQNEAQ. With 1 base removed from V and 2 bases from J, the gap between germline ends came to 12 bases. The CDR3 has 15 amino acids. How the authors handled the data: Scientists estimated how many nucleated cells there were by amplifying reference gene primers. Sequencing used immunoSEQ multiplex PCR; TCRdb keeps in-frame clones, though not all of them. D and trimming come from the DNA, and the V and J calls and clone size come from that table. The repertoire includes approximately 500,000 clones, roughly 89% of them detected once, and 0.75% to 0.9% sits in the top ten.

The sequenced sample consisted of peripheral blood. The chain is built from TRBV7-8 and TRBJ2-7, with D possibly matching TRBD2 (6 bases). The clonotype was recovered from a man younger than 35 with COVID-19, enrolled during active disease. The CDR3 is CASSLGSSVTYEQYF. CDR3 DNA: TGTGCCAGCAGCTTAGGTTCTAGCGTGACCTACGAGCAGTACTTC.